Reported below is one T cell receptor beta chain. Source study methods: Reference gene primer amplification in the assay estimated nucleated cell counts. Only in-frame clones appear in the TCRdb table, and some are missing; sequencing was by immunoSEQ multiplex PCR. V, J and clone size derive from that table, while D and trimming were established from the DNA sequence. The sample carries around 290,000 clones, about nine tenths recorded once. This specimen belongs to a study of blood T cell repertoires in COVID-19. Whole-study context: There were acute and convalescent COVID-19 samples, and they came from the United States, Italy and Spain. T cells, B-cell-depleted T cells, or PBMCs supplied cDNA or gDNA.

The junction had 7 bases not matched to a gene; V was cut back by 0 bases and J by 8 bases. This CDR3 comprises 15 residues. The germline V gene encodes CDR1 SGHAT and CDR2 FQNNGV. A Seattle source enrolled patients during active infection and followed them longitudinally. The sequenced sample consisted of peripheral blood. The chain is built from TRBV11-2 and TRBJ2-7; 10 bases align to TRBD2. This receptor was taken from a woman in her 30s with COVID-19, enrolled during active disease. The CDR3 DNA sequence: TGTGCCAGCAGCTTAGAAGCGGGAGGGTTTTCGAAGCAGTACTTC. Translating it yields CASSLEAGGFSKQYF.